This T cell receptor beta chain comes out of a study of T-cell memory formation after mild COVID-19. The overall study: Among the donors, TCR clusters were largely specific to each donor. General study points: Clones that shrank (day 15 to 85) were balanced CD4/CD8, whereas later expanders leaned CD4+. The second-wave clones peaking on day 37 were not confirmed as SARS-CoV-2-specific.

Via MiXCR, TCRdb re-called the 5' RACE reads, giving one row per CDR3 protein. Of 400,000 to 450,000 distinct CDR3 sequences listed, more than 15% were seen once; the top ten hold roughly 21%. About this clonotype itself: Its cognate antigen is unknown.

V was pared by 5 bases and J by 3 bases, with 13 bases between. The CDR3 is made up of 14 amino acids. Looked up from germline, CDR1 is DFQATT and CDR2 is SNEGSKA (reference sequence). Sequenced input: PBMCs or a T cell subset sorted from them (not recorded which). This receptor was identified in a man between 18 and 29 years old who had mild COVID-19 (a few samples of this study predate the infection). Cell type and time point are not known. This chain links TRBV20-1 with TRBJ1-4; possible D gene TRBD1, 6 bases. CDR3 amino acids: CSARPGAANEKLFF. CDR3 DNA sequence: TGCAGTGCTCGCCCGGGGGCCGCTAATGAAAAACTGTTTTTT.